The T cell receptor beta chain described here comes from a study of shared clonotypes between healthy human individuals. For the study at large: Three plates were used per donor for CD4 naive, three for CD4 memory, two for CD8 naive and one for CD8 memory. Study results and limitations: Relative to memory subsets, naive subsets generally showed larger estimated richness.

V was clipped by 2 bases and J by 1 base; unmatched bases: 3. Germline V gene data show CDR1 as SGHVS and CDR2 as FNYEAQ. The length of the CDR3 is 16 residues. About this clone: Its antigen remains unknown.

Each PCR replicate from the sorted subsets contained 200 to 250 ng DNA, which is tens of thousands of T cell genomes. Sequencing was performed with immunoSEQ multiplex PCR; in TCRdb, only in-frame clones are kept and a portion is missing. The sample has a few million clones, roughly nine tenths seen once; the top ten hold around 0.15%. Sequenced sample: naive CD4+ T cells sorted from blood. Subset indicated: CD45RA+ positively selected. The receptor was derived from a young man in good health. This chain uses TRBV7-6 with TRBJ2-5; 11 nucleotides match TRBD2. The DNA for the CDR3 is TGTGCCAGCAGCTTAAGACTAGCGGGGATCCAAGAGACCCAGTACTTC. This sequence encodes CASSLRLAGIQETQYF.